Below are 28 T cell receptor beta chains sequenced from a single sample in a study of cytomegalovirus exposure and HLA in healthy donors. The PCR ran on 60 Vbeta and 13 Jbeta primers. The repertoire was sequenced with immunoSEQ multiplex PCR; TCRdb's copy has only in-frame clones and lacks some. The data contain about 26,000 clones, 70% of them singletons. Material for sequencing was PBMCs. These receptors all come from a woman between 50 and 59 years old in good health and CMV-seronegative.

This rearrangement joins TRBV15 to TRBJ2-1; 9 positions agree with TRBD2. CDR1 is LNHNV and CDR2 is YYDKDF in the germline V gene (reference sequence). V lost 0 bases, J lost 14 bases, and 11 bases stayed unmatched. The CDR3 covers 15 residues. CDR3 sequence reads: CATSRDQMGAGGEFF. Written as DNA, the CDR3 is TGTGCCACCAGCAGAGATCAGATGGGAGCGGGGGGAGAGTTCTTC.

The CDR3 is CSVEEWELGANVLTF. In DNA, the CDR3 is TGCAGCGTTGAAGAATGGGAGCTCGGGGCCAACGTCCTGACTTTC. The chain combines TRBV29-1 with TRBJ2-6; a possible D gene is TRBD2 (5 bases). The CDR3 contains 15 residues. CDR1 and CDR2 from the germline V gene are SQVTM and ANQGSEA. The V end was cut by 0 bases, the J end by 4 bases, with 10 bases between. Full variable domain (missing parts from reference TRBV29-1 and TRBJ2-6): SAVISQKPSRDICQRGTSLTIQCQVDSQVTMMFWYRQQPGQSLTLIATANQGSEATYESGFVIDKFPISRPNLTFSTLTVSNMSPEDSSIYLCSVEEWELGANVLTFGAGSRLTVL.

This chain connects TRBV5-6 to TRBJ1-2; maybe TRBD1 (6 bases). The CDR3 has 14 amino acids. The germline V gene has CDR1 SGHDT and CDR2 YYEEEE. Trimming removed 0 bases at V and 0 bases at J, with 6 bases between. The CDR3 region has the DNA TGTGCCAGCAGCTTGGACAGGGCTAACTATGGCTACACCTTC. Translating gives CASSLDRANYGYTF.

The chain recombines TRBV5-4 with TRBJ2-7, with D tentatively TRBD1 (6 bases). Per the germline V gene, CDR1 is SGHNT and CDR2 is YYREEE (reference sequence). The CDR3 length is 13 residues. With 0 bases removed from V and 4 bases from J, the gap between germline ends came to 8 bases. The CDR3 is CASSLVQGYEQYF. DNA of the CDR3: TGTGCCAGCAGCTTGGTTCAGGGGTACGAGCAGTACTTC.

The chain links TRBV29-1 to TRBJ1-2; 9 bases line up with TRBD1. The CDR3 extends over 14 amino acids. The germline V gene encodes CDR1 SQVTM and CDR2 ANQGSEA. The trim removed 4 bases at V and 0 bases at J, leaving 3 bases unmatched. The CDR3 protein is CSVGDRASNYGYTF. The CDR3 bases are TGCAGCGTTGGGGACAGGGCTTCTAACTATGGCTACACCTTC.

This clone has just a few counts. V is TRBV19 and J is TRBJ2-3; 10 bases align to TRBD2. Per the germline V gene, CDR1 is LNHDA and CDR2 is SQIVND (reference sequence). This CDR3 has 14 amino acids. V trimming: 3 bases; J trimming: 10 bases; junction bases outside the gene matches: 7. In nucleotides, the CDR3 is TGTGCCAGTAGTATCGAAGCGGGAGGGTCGGCGCAGTATTTT. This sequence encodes CASSIEAGGSAQYF.

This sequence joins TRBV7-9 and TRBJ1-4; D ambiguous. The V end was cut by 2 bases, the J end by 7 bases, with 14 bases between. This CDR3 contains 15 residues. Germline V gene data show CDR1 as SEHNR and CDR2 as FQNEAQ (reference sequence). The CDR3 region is CASSLPGGRGEKLFF. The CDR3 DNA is TGTGCCAGCAGCTTACCGGGAGGCCGGGGTGAAAAACTGTTTTTT. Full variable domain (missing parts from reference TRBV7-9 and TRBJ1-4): DTGVSQNPRHKITKRGQNVTFRCDPISEHNRLYWYRQTLGQGPEFLTYFQNEAQLEKSRLLSDRFSAERPKGSFSTLEIQRTEQGDSAMYLCASSLPGGRGEKLFFGSGTQLSVL.

The CDR3 loop reads CASSGQGLTEAFF. Here the CDR3 DNA reads TGTGCCAGCAGTGGACAGGGCTTAACTGAAGCTTTCTTT. The chain joins TRBV6-1 to TRBJ1-1; 7 nucleotides align to TRBD1. In germline, CDR1 is MNHNS, CDR2 SASEGT. The CDR3 loop spans 13 amino acids. Germline trimming cut 4 bases from V and 5 bases from J; bases unmatched to any gene: 4.

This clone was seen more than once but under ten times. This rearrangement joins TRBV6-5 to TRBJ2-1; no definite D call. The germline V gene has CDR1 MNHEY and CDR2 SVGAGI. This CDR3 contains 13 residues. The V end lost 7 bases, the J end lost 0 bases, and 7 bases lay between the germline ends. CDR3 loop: CASTSSSYNEQFF. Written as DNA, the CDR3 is TGTGCCAGCACATCCAGCTCCTACAATGAGCAGTTCTTC.

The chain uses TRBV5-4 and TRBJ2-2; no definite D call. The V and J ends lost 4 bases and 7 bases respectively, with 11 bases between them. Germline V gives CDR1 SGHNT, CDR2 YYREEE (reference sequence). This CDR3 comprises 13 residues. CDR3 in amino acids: CASSTRVFGELFF. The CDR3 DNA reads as TGTGCCAGCAGCACTCGTGTTTTCGGGGAGCTGTTTTTT.

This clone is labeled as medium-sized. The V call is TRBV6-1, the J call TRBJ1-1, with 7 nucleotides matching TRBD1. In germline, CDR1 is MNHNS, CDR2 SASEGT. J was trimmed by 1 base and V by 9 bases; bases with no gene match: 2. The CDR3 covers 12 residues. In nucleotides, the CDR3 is TGTGCCAGTGACAGGGCGAACACTGAAGCTTTCTTT. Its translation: CASDRANTEAFF.

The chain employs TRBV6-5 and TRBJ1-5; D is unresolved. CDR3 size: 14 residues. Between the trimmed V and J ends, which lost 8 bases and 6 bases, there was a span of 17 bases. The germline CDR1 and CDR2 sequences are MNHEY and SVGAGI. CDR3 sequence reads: CASSRTPEGQPQHF. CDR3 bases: TGTGCCAGCTCCAGGACTCCTGAGGGTCAGCCCCAGCATTTT.

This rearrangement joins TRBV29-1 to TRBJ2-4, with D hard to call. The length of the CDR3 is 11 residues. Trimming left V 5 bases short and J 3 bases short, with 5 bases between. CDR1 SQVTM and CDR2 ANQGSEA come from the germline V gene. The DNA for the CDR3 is TGCAGCGTTATAGTCAAAAACATTCAGTACTTC. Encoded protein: CSVIVKNIQYF.

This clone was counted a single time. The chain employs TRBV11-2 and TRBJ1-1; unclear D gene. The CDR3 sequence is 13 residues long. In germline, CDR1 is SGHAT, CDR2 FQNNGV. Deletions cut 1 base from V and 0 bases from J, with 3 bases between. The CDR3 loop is CASSLGLNTEAFF. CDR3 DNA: TGTGCCAGCAGCTTAGGGCTGAACACTGAAGCTTTCTTT. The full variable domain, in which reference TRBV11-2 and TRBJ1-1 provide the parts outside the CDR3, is EAGVAQSPRYKIIEKRQSVAFWCNPISGHATLYWYQQILGQGPKLLIQFQNNGVVDDSQLPKDRFSAERLKGVDSTLKIQPAKLEDSAVYLCASSLGLNTEAFFGQGTRLTVV.

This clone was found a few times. CDR3 region: CASSLGGAAADTQYF. CDR3 in DNA: TGTGCCAGCAGTTTGGGGGGAGCGGCAGCGGATACGCAGTATTTT. The chain links TRBV28 to TRBJ2-3, with a possible D match to TRBD2 (6 bases). V lost 3 bases to trimming and J lost 6 bases, with 16 bases between them. Per germline, CDR1 MDHEN and CDR2 SYDVKM. The CDR3 length is 15 residues.

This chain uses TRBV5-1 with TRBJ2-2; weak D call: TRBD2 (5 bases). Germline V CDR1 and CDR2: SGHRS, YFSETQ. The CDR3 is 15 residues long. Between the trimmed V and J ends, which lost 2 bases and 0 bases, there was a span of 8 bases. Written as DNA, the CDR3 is TGCGCCAGCAGCTTCGGAGGACCGAACACCGGGGAGCTGTTTTTT. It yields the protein CASSFGGPNTGELFF.

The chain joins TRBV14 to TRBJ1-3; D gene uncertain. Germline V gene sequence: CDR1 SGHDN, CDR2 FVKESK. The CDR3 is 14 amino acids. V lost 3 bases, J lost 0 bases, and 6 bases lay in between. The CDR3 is CASSHQISGNTIYF. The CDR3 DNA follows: TGTGCCAGCAGCCATCAAATCTCTGGAAACACCATATATTTT.

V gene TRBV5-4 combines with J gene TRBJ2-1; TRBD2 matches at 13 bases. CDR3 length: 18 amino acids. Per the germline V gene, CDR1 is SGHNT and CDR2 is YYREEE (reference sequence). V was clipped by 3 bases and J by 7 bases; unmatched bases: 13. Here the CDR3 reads CASSSLRTSGRVSNEQFF. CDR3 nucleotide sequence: TGTGCCAGCAGCTCCCTACGGACTAGCGGGAGAGTATCGAATGAGCAGTTCTTC. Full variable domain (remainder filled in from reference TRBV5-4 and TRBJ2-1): ETGVTQSPTHLIKTRGQQVTLRCSSQSGHNTVSWYQQALGQGPQFIFQYYREEENGRGNFPPRFSGLQFPNYSSELNVNALELDDSALYLCASSSLRTSGRVSNEQFFGPGTRLTVL.

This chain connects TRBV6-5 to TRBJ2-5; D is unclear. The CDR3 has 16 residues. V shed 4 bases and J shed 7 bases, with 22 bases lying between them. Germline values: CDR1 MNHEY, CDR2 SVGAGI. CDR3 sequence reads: CASSSWRNEGSGTQYF. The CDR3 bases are TGTGCCAGCAGTTCGTGGCGGAATGAAGGCAGTGGGACCCAGTACTTC.

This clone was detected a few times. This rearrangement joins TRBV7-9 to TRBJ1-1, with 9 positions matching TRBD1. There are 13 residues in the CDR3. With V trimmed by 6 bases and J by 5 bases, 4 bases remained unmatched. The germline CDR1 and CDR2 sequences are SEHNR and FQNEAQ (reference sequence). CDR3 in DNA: TGTGCCAGCAGTTGGGACAGGGATACTGAAGCTTTCTTT. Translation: CASSWDRDTEAFF.

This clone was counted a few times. The CDR3 is CASSKEGAGANVLTF. In DNA form, the CDR3 reads TGTGCCAGTAGTAAAGAGGGGGCAGGGGCCAACGTCCTGACTTTC. The genes are TRBV19 and TRBJ2-6, with 7 bases aligning to TRBD1. J lost 4 bases, V lost 4 bases, and 4 bases had no gene match. The CDR3 is made up of 15 amino acids. Germline V CDR1 and CDR2: LNHDA, SQIVND (reference sequence).

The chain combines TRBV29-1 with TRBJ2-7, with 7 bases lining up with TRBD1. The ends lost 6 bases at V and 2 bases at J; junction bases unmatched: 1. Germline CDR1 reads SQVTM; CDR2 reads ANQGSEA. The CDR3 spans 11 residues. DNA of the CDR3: TGCAGCGTACAGGGGCCCTACGAGCAGTACTTC. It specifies CSVQGPYEQYF.

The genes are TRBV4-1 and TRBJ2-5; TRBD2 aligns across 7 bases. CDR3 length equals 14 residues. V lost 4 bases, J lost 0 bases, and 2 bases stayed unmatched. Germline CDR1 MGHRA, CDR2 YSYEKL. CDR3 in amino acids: CASSPRGDQETQYF. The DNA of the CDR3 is TGCGCCAGCAGCCCCCGGGGGGACCAAGAGACCCAGTACTTC.

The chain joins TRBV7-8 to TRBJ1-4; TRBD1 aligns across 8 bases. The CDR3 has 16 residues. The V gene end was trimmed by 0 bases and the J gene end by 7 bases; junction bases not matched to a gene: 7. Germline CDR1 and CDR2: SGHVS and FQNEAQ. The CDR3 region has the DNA TGTGCCAGCAGCTTAGCAACCCAGGGGGCCGGTGAAAAACTGTTTTTT. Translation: CASSLATQGAGEKLFF.

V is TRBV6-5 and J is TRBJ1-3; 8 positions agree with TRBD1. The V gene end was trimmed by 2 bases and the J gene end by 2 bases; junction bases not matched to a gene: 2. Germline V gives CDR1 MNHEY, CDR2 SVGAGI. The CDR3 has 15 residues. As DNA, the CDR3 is TGTGCCAGCAGTTACGGGACAGGAGCTGGAAACACCATATATTTT. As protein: CASSYGTGAGNTIYF.

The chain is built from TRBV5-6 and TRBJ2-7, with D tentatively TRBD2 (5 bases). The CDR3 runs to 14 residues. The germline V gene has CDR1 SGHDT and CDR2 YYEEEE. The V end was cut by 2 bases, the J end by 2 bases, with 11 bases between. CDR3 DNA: TGTGCCAGCAGCTTCCTAGGGCGGGCCTACGAGCAGTACTTC. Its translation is CASSFLGRAYEQYF.

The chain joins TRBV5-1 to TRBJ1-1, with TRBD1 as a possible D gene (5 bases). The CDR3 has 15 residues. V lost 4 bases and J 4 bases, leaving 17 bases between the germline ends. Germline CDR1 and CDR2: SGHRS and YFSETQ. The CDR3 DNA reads TGCGCCAGCAGCCTATCACAGGTGTGGACCACTGAAGCTTTCTTT. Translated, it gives CASSLSQVWTTEAFF.

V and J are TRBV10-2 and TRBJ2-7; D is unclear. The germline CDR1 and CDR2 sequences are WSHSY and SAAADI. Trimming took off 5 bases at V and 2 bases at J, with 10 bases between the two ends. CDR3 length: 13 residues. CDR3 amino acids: CASSSDLAYEQYF. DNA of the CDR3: TGCGCCAGCAGTTCCGACTTAGCCTACGAGCAGTACTTC.